This record concerns one T cell receptor (beta chain) sequence. What it recognizes is unknown. Sequenced with the Oncomine TCR Beta short-read assay was DNA taken from cultured CD4+ T cells. TCRdb recomputed calls from the PCR reads with MiXCR, one row per CDR3 protein. The sample has roughly 4,200 distinct CDR3 sequences; more than 65% are singletons. Per the germline V gene, CDR1 is DFQATT and CDR2 is SNEGSKA (reference sequence). This CDR3 is built from 13 residues. Trimming left V 3 bases short and J 4 bases short, with 10 bases between. The treatment: approximately nine-day PBMC culture with coronavirus spike peptide pools or control peptides (ViraFEST assay). The data were taken from a study of vaccination and CD4 T cells after COVID-19. Study-wide context: About nine convalescent patients had mild and one had severe PCR-confirmed SARS-CoV-2 disease. Everyone enrolled got two doses of BNT162b2 or mRNA-1273 vaccine. Overlapping spike peptides of SARS-CoV-2, HCoV-NL63, HCoV-OC43 and HCoV-229E were used, and cells were stimulated with them. General study results and limits: Only relatively few convalescent patients were studied, and early post-infection timepoints were not analyzed.

This TCR derives from a human donor who had recovered from COVID-19. This sequence joins TRBV20-1 and TRBJ1-5; TRBD1 might be the D (5 bases). Input material: CD4+ T cells from blood, cultured in vitro. CDR3 sequence: CSASGGGNQPQHF. The DNA for the CDR3 is TGCAGTGCTAGTGGGGGGGGGAATCAGCCCCAGCATTTT.